Presented here are 5 T cell receptor beta chains from one specimen sequenced in a study of T cell responses to AZD1222 COVID-19 vaccine. TCRdb's table, derived via immunoSEQ multiplex PCR, lists solely in-frame clones and lacks some. The data hold 130,000 or so clones, with roughly 90% observed a single time. The input for sequencing was peripheral blood, taken on day 0 of AZD1222 vaccination. These receptors all stem from an adult in good health.

This clone was seen a single time. CDR3 amino acids: CASSLTALISPLHF. Here the CDR3 DNA reads TGTGCCAGCAGTTTGACAGCCCTAATTTCACCCCTCCACTTT. The rearrangement links TRBV28 to TRBJ1-6, with TRBD1 as a possible D gene (5 bases). V dropped 3 bases and J dropped 9 bases, with 12 bases sitting between them. Per germline, CDR1 MDHEN and CDR2 SYDVKM. This CDR3 region has 14 residues.

The gene calls are TRBV30 and TRBJ2-1, with TRBD1 matching over 7 bases. Germline V gene sequence: CDR1 GTSNPN, CDR2 SVGIG (reference sequence). The CDR3 is 13 residues long. The V and J ends lost 7 bases and 10 bases, in that order; junction bases with no gene match: 13. The CDR3 region has the DNA TGTGCCTACAGGGGTGCCGAGATTGGGGAGCAGTTCTTC. It is translated as CAYRGAEIGEQFF. Based on the CDR3 plus reference TRBV30 and TRBJ2-1, the full variable domain is SQTIHQWPATLVQPVGSPLSLECTVEGTSNPNLYWYRQAAGRGLQLLFYSVGIGQISSEVPQNLSASRPQDRQFILSSKKLLLSDSGFYLCAYRGAEIGEQFFGPGTRLTVL.

Only one count was recorded for this clone. This chain joins TRBV28 and TRBJ1-6; D is undetermined. There are 15 residues in the CDR3. In germline, CDR1 is MDHEN, CDR2 SYDVKM. Deletions cut 7 bases from V and 0 bases from J, with 10 bases between. The CDR3 loop reads CASTLGSSYNSPLHF. The CDR3 nucleotides are TGTGCCAGCACCTTGGGGAGCTCCTATAATTCACCCCTCCACTTT.

The chain joins TRBV6-5 to TRBJ2-7, with D possibly matching TRBD2 (7 bases). CDR1 MNHEY and CDR2 SVGAGI come from the germline V gene. The CDR3 is made up of 14 amino acids. Trimming removed 4 bases from V and 3 bases from J, with 13 bases in between. The CDR3 DNA reads TGTGCCAGCAGTTTAGGGGGGGTAGTCTACGAGCAGTACTTC. This gives the protein CASSLGGVVYEQYF.

The genes are TRBV7-8 and TRBJ1-2, with D tentatively TRBD1 (5 bases). From germline, CDR1 is SGHVS and CDR2 FQNEAQ. This CDR3 is 13 amino acids long. The ends were cut back, 4 bases at V and 2 bases at J, with 8 bases in the middle. In DNA, the CDR3 is TGTGCCAGCAGCTCCAGGGAAAACTATGGCTACACCTTC. Protein product: CASSSRENYGYTF.